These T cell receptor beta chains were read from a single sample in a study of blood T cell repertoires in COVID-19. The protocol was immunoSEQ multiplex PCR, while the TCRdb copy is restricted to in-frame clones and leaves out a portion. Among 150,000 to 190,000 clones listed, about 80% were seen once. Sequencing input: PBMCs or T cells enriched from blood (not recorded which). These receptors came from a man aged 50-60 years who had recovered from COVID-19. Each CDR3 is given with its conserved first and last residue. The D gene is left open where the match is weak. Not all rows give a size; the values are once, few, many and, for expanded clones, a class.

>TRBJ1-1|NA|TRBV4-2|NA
CASSPRRAVNTEAFF
TGTGCCAGCAGCCCCCGGAGGGCAGTGAACACTGAAGCTTTCTTT
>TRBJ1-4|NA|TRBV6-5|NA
CASSPQGNEKLFF
TGTGCCAGCAGTCCTCAGGGAAATGAAAAACTGTTTTTT
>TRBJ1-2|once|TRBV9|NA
CASSAQQGGDGYTF
TGTGCCAGCAGCGCCCAACAGGGTGGGGATGGCTACACCTTC
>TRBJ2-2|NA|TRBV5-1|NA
CASSLSPQGNTGELFF
TGCGCCAGCAGCTTGAGCCCCCAGGGGAACACCGGGGAGCTGTTTTTT
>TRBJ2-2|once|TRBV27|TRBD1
CASRGTGGTGELFF
TGTGCCAGCAGAGGGACAGGCGGGACCGGGGAGCTGTTTTTT
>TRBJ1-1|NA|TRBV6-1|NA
CASSDPGQLGSTEAFF
TGTGCCAGCAGTGATCCGGGACAACTAGGGAGCACTGAAGCTTTCTTT
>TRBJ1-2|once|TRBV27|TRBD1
CASSSAQGADDYGYTF
TGTGCCAGCAGTTCTGCACAGGGGGCAGATGACTATGGCTACACCTTC
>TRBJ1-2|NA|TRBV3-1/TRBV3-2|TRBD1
CASSHHDRGVYGYTF
TGTGCCAGCAGCCACCACGACAGGGGCGTCTATGGCTACACCTTC
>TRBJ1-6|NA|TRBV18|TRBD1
CASSPTGERSPLHF
TGTGCCAGCTCACCGACAGGGGAGAGGTCACCCCTCCACTTT
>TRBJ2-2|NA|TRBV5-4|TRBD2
CASSLDPAGGIGELFF
TGTGCCAGCAGCTTGGATCCAGCGGGGGGAATCGGGGAGCTGTTTTTT
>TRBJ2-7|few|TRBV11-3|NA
CASSVTGEVEQYF
TGTGCCAGCAGCGTCACAGGGGAGGTCGAGCAGTACTTC
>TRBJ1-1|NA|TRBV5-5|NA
CASSLATDYTEAFF
TGTGCCAGCAGCTTGGCCACGGACTACACTGAAGCTTTCTTT
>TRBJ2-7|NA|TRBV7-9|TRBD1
CASSRPGQGPNEQYF
TGTGCCAGCAGCCGACCAGGACAGGGCCCCAACGAGCAGTACTTC
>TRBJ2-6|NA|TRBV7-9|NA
CASSRSRTASGANVLTF
TGTGCCAGCAGCCGTTCTCGGACTGCCTCTGGGGCCAACGTCCTGACTTTC
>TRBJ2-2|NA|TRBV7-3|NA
CASSQRGTGELFF
TGTGCCAGCAGCCAAAGGGGCACCGGGGAGCTGTTTTTT
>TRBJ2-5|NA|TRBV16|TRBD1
CASSRTGTGGLETQYF
TGTGCCAGCAGCCGTACCGGGACAGGGGGCCTAGAGACCCAGTACTTC
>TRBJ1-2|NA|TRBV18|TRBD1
CASSPGTGFGYTF
TGTGCCAGCTCACCAGGGACAGGTTTTGGCTACACCTTC
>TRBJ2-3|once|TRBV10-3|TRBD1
CAISADRVVADTQYF
TGTGCCATCAGTGCGGACAGGGTGGTCGCAGATACGCAGTATTTT
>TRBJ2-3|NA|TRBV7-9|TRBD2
CASSLALAGGSQDTQYF
TGTGCCAGCAGCTTAGCCCTAGCGGGGGGGTCTCAAGATACGCAGTATTTT
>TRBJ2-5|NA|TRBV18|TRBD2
CASSLGTSGLETQYF
TGTGCCAGCTCACTCGGGACTAGCGGTCTCGAGACCCAGTACTTC
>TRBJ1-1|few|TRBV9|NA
CASSVTVIAEAFF
TGTGCCAGCAGCGTGACAGTCATCGCTGAAGCTTTCTTT
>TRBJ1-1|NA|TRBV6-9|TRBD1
CASSYKTGAYTEAFF
TGTGCCAGCAGTTACAAGACAGGGGCATACACTGAAGCTTTCTTT
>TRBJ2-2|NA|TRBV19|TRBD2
CASSIGVAGARGTGELFF
TGTGCCAGTAGTATAGGGGTAGCGGGGGCCCGGGGCACCGGGGAGCTGTTTTTT
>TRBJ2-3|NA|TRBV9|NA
CASSVSGGGTDTQYF
TGTGCCAGCAGCGTTTCGGGGGGCGGCACAGATACGCAGTATTTT
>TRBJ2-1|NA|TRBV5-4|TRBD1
CASRGQGASYNEQFF
TGTGCCAGCAGGGGACAGGGGGCCTCCTACAATGAGCAGTTCTTC
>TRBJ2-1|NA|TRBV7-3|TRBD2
CASSESGGAWYEQFF
TGTGCCAGCAGCGAAAGCGGGGGGGCCTGGTATGAGCAGTTCTTC
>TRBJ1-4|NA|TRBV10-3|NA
CAISPSGANEKLFF
TGTGCCATCAGTCCTTCAGGGGCTAATGAAAAACTGTTTTTT
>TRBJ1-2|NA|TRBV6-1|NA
CASSEGGQGPYGYTF
TGTGCCAGCAGTGAAGGGGGGCAGGGTCCCTATGGCTACACCTTC
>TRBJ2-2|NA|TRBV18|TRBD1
CASSSRGRMDTGELFF
TGTGCCAGCTCATCCAGGGGGCGAATGGACACCGGGGAGCTGTTTTTT
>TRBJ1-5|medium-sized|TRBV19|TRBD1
CASNRDRGNPQPQHF
TGTGCCAGTAACAGGGACAGGGGAAACCCTCAGCCCCAGCATTTT
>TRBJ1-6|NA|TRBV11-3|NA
CASSPSGLGNSPLHF
TGTGCCAGCAGCCCGTCGGGACTTGGAAATTCACCCCTCCACTTT
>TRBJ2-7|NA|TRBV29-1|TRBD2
CSVVKGLYSYEQYF
TGCAGCGTTGTAAAGGGACTATACTCCTACGAGCAGTACTTC
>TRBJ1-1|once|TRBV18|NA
CASSPQGVRGNTEAFF
TGTGCCAGCTCACCACAAGGGGTAAGGGGGAACACTGAAGCTTTCTTT
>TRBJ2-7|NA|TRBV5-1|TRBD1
CASSPRQGVSYEQYF
TGCGCCAGCAGCCCCAGACAGGGGGTATCCTACGAGCAGTACTTC